This TCR beta chain is from a study of T cell repertoires in cytomegalovirus infection (dated by TCRdb to the late 2010s). In the study overall: Alongside well-studied HLA-B-restricted epitopes, the peptide stimulations were aimed at recently identified HLA-C-restricted CMV epitopes, whose presentation resists viral immunomodulation. The HLA type of each donor mattered for the analysis, because public TCR beta signatures pointed to carriage of CMV infection along with the matching HLA type.

General findings and caveats noted by the study authors: In both this cohort and an independent approximately 370-donor cohort, the cumulative frequency of public TCR beta family members distinguished carriers of CMV infection plus the relevant HLA type. In the ex vivo response, HLA-C-restricted CMV-specific TCR beta clonotypes were dominant, and in two of eight donors the single most frequent clonotype came from this HLA-C-restricted group.

For CDR1 and CDR2, the germline V gene (reference sequence) lists DFQATT and SNEGSKA. Inclusive of the bounding cysteine and phenylalanine, the CDR3 is 15 residues long. The sequence is cut down to CDR3 DNA, 45 bases in frame from base 1. V ends up 0 bases short and J 7 bases short, with an unmatched junction base count of 12. The reads were generated on an Illumina HiSeq 1500. TCRdb reanalyzed the raw reads on its own, using fastp at Q25 for trimming and MiXCR for clone calling, and kept in-frame beta chains. Entries are consolidated by CDR3 protein sequence, retaining the most common genes and DNA. A total of about 310,000 distinct CDR3 sequences appear in this sample, 20% to 25% of them only once. Of the sample, about an eighth is held by the ten largest clones. Details on this clonotype: The clone's antigen remains unknown. No much larger clonotype is one base removed from it; base qualities were not supplied.

The label giving this sample's treatment or condition can be read as: in vitro stimulation with specific CMV peptide epitopes to enrich CMV-specific T cells. The sequence was collected from a human donor in good health (CMV status not recorded). Some clones in this sample may be carry-over from other donors' samples. The sequence joins TRBV20-1 to TRBJ2-7; 7 of the junction bases match TRBD2. This specimen consisted of cultured PBMCs, obtained from culture after CMV antigen stimulation. The sequenced DNA is TGCAGTGCTAGAGATGGGGCTAGCGGACCTGAAGAGCAGTACTTC. It encodes CSARDGASGPEEQYF.